What follows are 9 T cell receptor beta chains derived from one specimen sequenced in a study of vaccination and CD4 T cells after COVID-19. These receptors have no known antigen. Treatment defined: approximately nine-day PBMC culture with coronavirus spike peptide pools or control peptides (ViraFEST assay). The study sequenced cultured CD4+ T cell DNA using the Oncomine TCR Beta short-read assay. TCRdb used MiXCR to reprocess the PCR reads, holding one entry per CDR3 protein. Of 8,000 to 10,000 distinct CDR3 sequences listed, roughly 62% are singletons. The sample was CD4+ T cells from blood, cultured in vitro. Source of these receptors: a human donor who had recovered from COVID-19.

This clonotype was seen more than once but under ten times. The J gene is TRBJ2-2, the V gene TRBV7-9; 8 bases map to TRBD1. CDR1 and CDR2 (germline): SEHNR, FQNEAQ (reference sequence). The CDR3 covers 16 residues. Unmatched junction bases numbered 12, after V lost 5 bases and J lost 7 bases. CDR3 nucleotide sequence: TGTGCCAGCAGCCGAAGGACAGGGATAATGGGCGGGGAGCTGTTTTTT. Encoded protein: CASSRRTGIMGGELFF.

The gene calls are TRBV11-2 and TRBJ2-2; 11 bases match TRBD2. The CDR3 loop spans 19 amino acids. Trimming cost V 5 bases and J 4 bases; bases outside gene matches: 15. From germline, CDR1 is SGHAT and CDR2 FQNNGV. The DNA of the CDR3 is TGTGCCAGCAGCCCGTATCTCCCTCGAGGGACTAGCGGCACCGGGGAGCTGTTTTTT. Translation: CASSPYLPRGTSGTGELFF.

By sample fraction, this clonotype is medium-sized. This rearrangement joins TRBV7-9 to TRBJ1-1; D ambiguous. This CDR3 has 13 residues. Germline-derived CDR1 and CDR2 are SEHNR and FQNEAQ (reference sequence). Trimming left V 1 base short and J 0 bases short, with 3 bases between. The CDR3 sequence is CASSLDMNTEAFF. CDR3 DNA sequence: TGTGCCAGCAGCTTAGACATGAACACTGAAGCTTTCTTT.

This clonotype came up a few times. The genes are TRBV7-6 and TRBJ2-7; perhaps TRBD1 as D (6 bases). This CDR3 region has 14 residues. V gave up 5 bases and J gave up 0 bases, with 11 bases separating them. Germline CDR1 SGHVS, CDR2 FNYEAQ. CDR3 DNA sequence: TGTGCCAGCAGCCCCAGGGGTAGCTCCTACGAGCAGTACTTC. Translated: CASSPRGSSYEQYF.

The chain recombines TRBV12-3 or TRBV12-4 with TRBJ2-3, with a weak D call TRBD1 (6 bases). The CDR3 is 16 amino acids. Between the trimmed V and J ends, which lost 4 bases and 1 base, there was a span of 15 bases. Here the CDR3 DNA reads TGTGCCAGCAGTTGGGCACAGGGCCTTGGCACAGATACGCAGTATTTT. Translation: CASSWAQGLGTDTQYF.

The rearrangement joins TRBV24-1 to TRBJ2-2; 8 positions agree with TRBD1. The germline CDR1 and CDR2 sequences are KGHDR and SFDVKD. The length of the CDR3 is 15 residues. Unmatched junction bases numbered 9, after V lost 4 bases and J lost 9 bases. The CDR3 nucleotides are TGTGCCACCAGTGAGTCTCGGACAGGGAGCCGGGAGCTGTTTTTT. Its translation is CATSESRTGSRELFF.

This clonotype has just a few counts. This rearrangement joins TRBV5-1 to TRBJ1-2; no firm D call. V lost 4 bases to trimming and J lost 0 bases, with 13 bases between them. Per the germline V gene, CDR1 is SGHRS and CDR2 is YFSETQ. The CDR3 consists of 15 residues. The DNA of the CDR3 is TGCGCCAGCAGCCCCGAGGGCGTAGCTAACTATGGCTACACCTTC. It codes for CASSPEGVANYGYTF.

V and J are TRBV24-1 and TRBJ2-3; no definite D call. Germline V gene lookup returns CDR1 KGHDR and CDR2 SFDVKD. The CDR3 runs to 14 residues. V gave up 1 base and J gave up 4 bases, with 8 bases separating them. CDR3 sequence: CATSDFSRSDTQYF. In nucleotides, the CDR3 is TGTGCCACCAGTGATTTCTCTAGGTCAGATACGCAGTATTTT.

The rearrangement uses TRBV10-3 and TRBJ1-5; weak D call: TRBD1 (5 bases). CDR1 is ENHRY, CDR2 SYGVKD, per germline. The V end was cut by 0 bases, the J end by 4 bases, with 7 bases between. The length of the CDR3 is 14 residues. The chain's CDR3 is CAISESPGNQPQHF. The CDR3 coding sequence is TGTGCCATCAGTGAGTCCCCAGGGAATCAGCCCCAGCATTTT.